The source of this T cell receptor beta chain is a study of cytomegalovirus exposure and HLA in healthy donors. Turning to this clone: What it binds is unknown.

Study-level points and caveats: Subsequent analysis showed first-cohort TCR clusters tending to co-occur in some 110 validation repertoires. As confirmed in vitro, three CMV-associated chains were specific for CMV antigens.

Data came from immunoSEQ multiplex PCR; TCRdb stores just in-frame clones and leaves some out. The top ten hold approximately 2.5% of the sample, which has 150,000 to 200,000 clones, 86% seen once. There are 14 residues in the CDR3. The V and J ends lost 1 base and 6 bases respectively, with 13 bases between them. Per the germline V gene, CDR1 is SGHDT and CDR2 is YYEEEE. The sample comprised PBMCs. The chain is built from TRBV5-6 and TRBJ1-1; D is undetermined. The TCR comes from a man in his late teens or twenties in good health and CMV-seropositive. The CDR3 DNA is TGTGCCAGCAGCTTGTGGCCGGGATGGGCTGAAGCTTTCTTT. Its protein is CASSLWPGWAEAFF.